The entry below gives a single T cell receptor (beta chain) sequence along with its context. The data originate from a study of CD8 T cell repertoires and HIV-1 epitope variants. Profiling relied on immunoSEQ multiplex PCR, and the TCRdb table lists in-frame clones only, not all of them. The sample yields under 100,000 clones, just under 75% seen once. CDR3 length equals 12 residues. In germline, CDR1 is SQVTM, CDR2 ANQGSEA. V dropped 0 bases and J dropped 15 bases, with 15 bases sitting between them. The specimen sequenced was uncultured baseline CD8+ T cells from peripheral blood mononuclear cells (PBMCs). This receptor was obtained from a male donor with HIV. The rearrangement joins TRBV29-1 to TRBJ2-1, with D tentatively TRBD1 (6 bases). CDR3 residues: CSVEDLPQGGFF. The CDR3 region has the DNA TGCAGCGTTGAAGACCTCCCACAAGGGGGGTTCTTC.